The sequence of this T cell receptor beta chain was determined in a study of CD8+ T cells in alopecia areata. The length of the CDR3 is 13 residues. The ends lost 5 bases at V and 4 bases at J; junction bases unmatched: 3. Germline loops: CDR1 FNHDT, CDR2 SITEND (reference sequence). The study, taken as a whole, reports: Lesional tissue from the scalp (especially in alopecia totalis/universalis) showed higher clonality than normal scalp.

Reverse transcribed after extraction, RNA yielded cDNA as the sequencing template. TCRdb's copy holds only in-frame clones and misses some; the assay was immunoSEQ multiplex PCR. Observed in the sample are about 3,000 clones, none of them singletons. Described time point: mouse skin 3 weeks after grafting. By share, this clone ranks as medium-sized (0.01 to 0.1%). Its cognate antigen is unknown. Germline and genes here are mouse. The DNA ends 4 residues before the CDR3 does, and the rest of the CDR3 is filled in from the germline J gene. The clonotype originates from a C3H/HeJ mouse with alopecia areata. These mice share the MHC haplotype H2-k. The sample was skin, taken at week 3. The J gene is TRBJ1-1, the V gene TRBV19; TRBD1 agrees at 9 bases. The CDR3 bases that were read are TGTGCCAGCAGAGGACAGGGGTTCACA. It specifies CASRGQGFT. The CDR3 reads in full as CASRGQGFTEVFF. Full variable domain (remainder filled in from reference TRBV19 and TRBJ1-1): GGIITQTPKFLIGQEGQKLTLKCQQNFNHDTMYWYRQDSGKGLRLIYYSITENDLQKGDLSEGYDASREKKSSFSLTVTSAQKNEMAVFLCASRGQGFTEVFFGKGTRLTVV.